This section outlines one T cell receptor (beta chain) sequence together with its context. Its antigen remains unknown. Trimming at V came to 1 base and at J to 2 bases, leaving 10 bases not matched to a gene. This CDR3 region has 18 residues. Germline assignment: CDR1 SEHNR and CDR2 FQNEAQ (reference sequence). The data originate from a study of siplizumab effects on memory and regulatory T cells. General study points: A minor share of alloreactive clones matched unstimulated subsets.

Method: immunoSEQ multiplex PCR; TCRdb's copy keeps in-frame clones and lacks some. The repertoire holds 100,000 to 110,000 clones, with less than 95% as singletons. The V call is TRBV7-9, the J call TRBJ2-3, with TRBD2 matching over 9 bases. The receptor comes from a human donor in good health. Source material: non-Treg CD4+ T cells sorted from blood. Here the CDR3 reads CASSLGVGSGSSTDTQYF. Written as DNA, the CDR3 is TGTGCCAGCAGCTTAGGGGTGGGTAGCGGGAGCTCCACAGATACGCAGTATTTT.